This T cell receptor beta chain was sequenced during a study of shared clonotypes between healthy human individuals. Study information: In total, the donors were two women and a few men aged 18 to 49.

The naive CD8 fraction comprised CD45RO-negative cells positively selected for CCR7 and excluded terminally differentiated effector memory CD45RA+ cells. The CDR3 contains 16 residues. Trimming removed 2 bases at V and 1 base at J, with 11 bases between. Germline V gene sequence: CDR1 MNHEY, CDR2 SMNVEV (reference sequence). The table came from immunoSEQ multiplex PCR; TCRdb's copy has only in-frame clones and leaves some out. The sample yields a few million clones, just over 90% seen once. The V call is TRBV27, the J call TRBJ2-2; weak D call: TRBD2 (5 bases). The clonotype comes from a man younger than 35 in good health. Some clones in this sample may be carry-over from other donors' samples. The sample comprised naive CD8+ T cells from PBMCs. CDR3 coding DNA: TGTGCCAGCAGTTTAGGCGCTAGCTGGAACACCGGGGAGCTGTTTTTT. As protein: CASSLGASWNTGELFF.